These 8 T cell receptor beta chains share one sample of origin, sequenced in a study of T cell responses to AZD1222 COVID-19 vaccine. Some clones are missing from TCRdb's copy, which holds only in-frame ones; the method was immunoSEQ multiplex PCR. The sample lists tens of thousands of clones; 80% to 90% were seen once. The starting material was peripheral blood, obtained 28 days after the second AZD1222 dose. The receptors derive from an adult who received the AZD1222 COVID-19 vaccine.

The V gene is TRBV2, the J gene TRBJ1-1; a possible D gene is TRBD1 (5 bases). The CDR3 runs 13 residues. Trimming left V 7 bases short and J 1 base short, with 10 bases between. Germline V gene sequence: CDR1 SNHLY, CDR2 FYNNEI. The chain's CDR3 is CASIRGANTEAFF. The CDR3 nucleotides read TGTGCCAGCATTAGGGGCGCGAACACTGAAGCTTTCTTT.

The chain links TRBV9 to TRBJ2-1; D may be TRBD2 (6 bases). V dropped 4 bases and J dropped 7 bases, with 12 bases sitting between them. CDR3 length: 13 residues. Per germline, CDR1 SGDLS and CDR2 YYNGEE. This chain's CDR3 is CASSPRGRNEQFF. In DNA form, the CDR3 reads TGTGCCAGCAGCCCCCGGGGGAGAAATGAGCAGTTCTTC.

The V call is TRBV12-3 or TRBV12-4, the J call TRBJ1-1, with D unclear. Trimming shortened V by 6 bases and J by 1 base, and 9 bases separated the two germline ends. The CDR3 spans 13 residues. This CDR3 reads CASSILKNTEAFF. As DNA, the CDR3 is TGTGCCAGCAGCATTCTCAAGAACACTGAAGCTTTCTTT.

The J gene is TRBJ2-3, the V gene TRBV29-1; 9 nucleotides align to TRBD1. CDR1 is SQVTM, CDR2 ANQGSEA, per germline. V was clipped by 4 bases and J by 4 bases; unmatched bases: 6. The CDR3 sequence is 14 residues long. The CDR3 DNA follows: TGCAGCGTTGCGAGACAGGGGGGGGCAGATACGCAGTATTTT. As protein: CSVARQGGADTQYF.

The chain carries TRBV7-9 and TRBJ1-4, with 7 bases aligning to TRBD1. Germline CDR1 SEHNR, CDR2 FQNEAQ (reference sequence). With 5 bases clipped from V and 4 bases from J, the junction kept 10 bases outside the gene matches. This CDR3 is 16 amino acids long. The CDR3 nucleotides are TGTGCCAGCAGCGCCTACAGGGGAGGTTATAATGAAAAACTGTTTTTT. It encodes CASSAYRGGYNEKLFF.

J is TRBJ2-7 and V is TRBV2; no reliable D call. The CDR3 contains 12 residues. V gave up 7 bases and J gave up 5 bases, with 12 bases separating them. The germline CDR1 and CDR2 sequences are SNHLY and FYNNEI. The CDR3 sequence: CASTSPGDEQYV. The CDR3 DNA is TGTGCCAGCACCAGCCCAGGCGACGAGCAGTACGTC.

The chain couples TRBV4-2 to TRBJ2-3; 10 positions agree with TRBD2. The ends lost 1 base at V and 4 bases at J; junction bases unmatched: 2. CDR1 is LGHNA and CDR2 is YNFKEQ in the germline V gene. This CDR3 has 15 residues. CDR3: CASSQGTSGADTQYF. In DNA, the CDR3 is TGTGCCAGCAGCCAAGGTACTAGCGGGGCAGATACGCAGTATTTT.

This sequence joins TRBV9 and TRBJ2-1; D possibly corresponds to TRBD1 (6 bases). Between the trimmed V and J ends, which lost 0 bases and 1 base, there was a span of 14 bases. The germline CDR1 and CDR2 sequences are SGDLS and YYNGEE. The CDR3 is 17 amino acids. The CDR3 spells CASSVAPIRGSYNEQFF. The CDR3 DNA is TGTGCCAGCAGCGTAGCCCCCATTAGGGGGTCCTACAATGAGCAGTTCTTC.